The 19 T cell receptor beta chains below were found in one sample sequenced in a study of tumor and adjacent non-tumor tissue in lung cancer. RNA was extracted from bulk tissue without any cell sorting. Distant lung tissue was collected more than 3 cm away from the tumor edge. A modified ARM-PCR protocol with three rounds of nested PCR amplified TCRbeta. TCRdb redid the calling of the multiplex PCR reads with MiXCR, one entry per CDR3 protein. Of 100,000 or so distinct CDR3 sequences detected, around three quarters appear once; the ten largest clones hold less than 40%. Sequenced: distant non-tumor lung tissue. All receptors derive from a man aged 55 to 69 with small cell lung cancer.

The chain uses TRBV11-2 and TRBJ2-3; perhaps D is TRBD1 or TRBD2 (6 bases each). CDR3 size: 15 residues. Per germline, CDR1 SGHAT and CDR2 FQNNGV. V gave up 6 bases and J gave up 12 bases, with 25 bases separating them. The CDR3, as DNA: TGTGCCAGCAGATCCGGAGGGATTGCGGGACATTCACAGTATTTT. This sequence encodes CASRSGGIAGHSQYF.

Concerning this clonotype itself: It is likely a read error, because the conserved phenylalanine at the end of the CDR3 is missing. V and J are TRBV12-3 or TRBV12-4 and TRBJ1-5; no clear D gene. The CDR3 is 15 amino acids. The DNA of the CDR3 is TGTGCCAGCACCAAAGCGGGGAGTGGCAATAAGCCCCAGCATTAT. Translated: CASTKAGSGNKPQHY.

As concerns this clonotype: The CDR3 carries no conserved terminal phenylalanine or tryptophan, so it likely arises from a read error. This sequence joins TRBV12-3 or TRBV12-4 and TRBJ2-5, with 9 bases identical to TRBD2. The CDR3 is 15 residues long. Losses at the gene ends were 7 bases for V and 3 bases for J; bases not matched to a gene: 9. The CDR3 sequence: CASNPYSGGEETQYS. Written as DNA, the CDR3 is TGTGCCAGCAATCCCTATAGCGGGGGAGAAGAGACCCAGTACTCC.

A note on this clonotype: Because the CDR3 is missing its conserved closing phenylalanine or tryptophan, this is likely a read error. This chain uses TRBV6-1 with TRBJ2-7; tentatively, D is TRBD2 (5 bases). The germline gives CDR1 MNHNS, CDR2 SASEGT. This CDR3 comprises 16 residues. The CDR3 sequence: CATSGRNTGPHYEQYL. In DNA, the CDR3 is TGTGCCACCAGTGGGAGAAACACCGGGCCCCATTACGAGCAGTACCTC.

Note on this clonotype: A much larger clone is a single base away; this may be a read error. The rearrangement links TRBV5-1 to TRBJ1-4; maybe TRBD1 (5 bases). The germline CDR1 and CDR2 sequences are SGHRS and YFSETQ. The CDR3 covers 16 residues. The CDR3 sequence is CDSSLGPDRTNEKLFF. CDR3 in DNA: TGCGACAGCAGCTTGGGACCCGACAGAACTAATGAAAAACTGTTTTTT.

The chain carries TRBV4-1 and TRBJ1-2; D is uncertain. The V gene lost 2 bases and the J gene lost 4 bases, with 11 bases spanning the gap. Germline V gene sequence: CDR1 MGHRA, CDR2 YSYEKL. CDR3 length: 14 amino acids. The CDR3 sequence is CASSQPNSIYGYTF. The CDR3 DNA reads TGCGCCAGCAGCCAACCGAACAGCATCTATGGCTACACCTTC.

As for this clonotype: An end of the junction differs from the germline gene, which may be a read error. The chain is built from TRBV5-6 and TRBJ2-1; maybe TRBD2 (5 bases). CDR1 is SGHDT, CDR2 YYEEEE, per germline. This CDR3 has 15 amino acids. CDR3 residues: CASSLGLYENSEQFF. CDR3 coding DNA: TGTGCCAGCAGCTTGGGACTATATGAGAACAGTGAGCAATTCTTC.

As concerns this clonotype: An end of the junction differs from the germline gene, which may be a read error. V and J are TRBV6-5 and TRBJ1-6; D gene unclear. Germline V lookup: CDR1 MNHEY, CDR2 SVGAGI. The length of the CDR3 is 16 residues. CDR3 in amino acids: CVSSQKISRYDSPLHF. CDR3 DNA: TGTGTCAGCAGTCAAAAAATCTCGCGCTATGATTCACCCCTCCACTTT.

In the case of this clonotype: With a much larger clone just one base away, this may be a read error. The J gene is TRBJ1-1, the V gene TRBV7-9; tentatively, D is TRBD1 (5 bases). The V gene's germline CDR1 is SEHNR and CDR2 FQNEAQ (reference sequence). The CDR3 runs 13 residues. This CDR3 reads CASSPQGNSEAFF. CDR3 DNA: TGTGCCAGCAGCCCCCAGGGAAACAGTGAAGCTTTCTTT.

Concerning this clonotype: This sequence may be a read error, since a much larger clone differs from it by one base. This sequence joins TRBV24-1 and TRBJ2-1; D remains unclear. Between the trimmed V and J ends, which lost 3 bases and 4 bases, there was a span of 6 bases. The CDR3 sequence is 13 residues long. Germline V gives CDR1 KGHDR, CDR2 SFDVKD. CDR3 region: CATSDPSYNEQFF. The CDR3 region has the DNA TGTGCCACCAGTGATCCTAGTTACAATGAGCAGTTCTTC.

A word on this clonotype: The junction differs from germline at one of its ends, possibly a read error. The rearrangement uses TRBV11-3 and TRBJ2-3; tentative D call: TRBD2 (5 bases). CDR1 and CDR2 from the germline V gene are SGHNT and YENEEA. This CDR3 contains 17 residues. The CDR3 region has the DNA TGTGCCACCAGCGGTACAGAGAGCGGTTCCCCAACAGATACGCAGTATTTT. The encoded protein is CATSGTESGSPTDTQYF.

Points on this clonotype: The conserved closing phenylalanine or tryptophan is absent in this CDR3, likely reflecting a read error. V and J are TRBV6-2 or TRBV6-3 and TRBJ2-3; TRBD2 is a possible D gene (6 bases). V lost 8 bases to trimming and J lost 7 bases, with 16 bases between them. The CDR3 spans 13 residues. The germline V gene has CDR1 MNHEY and CDR2 SVGEGT. CDR3 coding DNA: TGTGCCAGCCAAGTTAGCGGACGATATACGCAGTATTAT. Residues: CASQVSGRYTQYY.

A remark on this clonotype: This may arise from a read error, as a much more abundant clone is one base away. The rearrangement uses TRBV5-1 and TRBJ2-7, with TRBD2 matching 14 bases. The CDR3 is made up of 14 amino acids. The germline CDR1 and CDR2 sequences are SGHRS and YFSETQ. CDR3 amino acids: CVSSPGLAGVEQYF. DNA for the CDR3: TGCGTCAGCAGTCCGGGACTAGCGGGAGTTGAGCAGTACTTC.

Worth noting for this clonotype: The junction differs from germline at one of its ends, possibly a read error. The chain joins TRBV20-1 to TRBJ2-2, with D perhaps TRBD1 or TRBD2 (5 bases each). The CDR3 is 16 amino acids. Germline CDR1 and CDR2: DFQATT and SNEGSKA (reference sequence). DNA of the CDR3: TGCAGTGCTAGAGAATACAGGACAACGAACACTGGGGGGCTGTTTTTT. This translates into CSAREYRTTNTGGLFF.

A note on this clonotype: The junction does not match germline at one end; this may be a read error. V and J are TRBV20-1 and TRBJ2-4; a possible D gene is TRBD2 (6 bases). The length of the CDR3 is 12 residues. CDR1 and CDR2 from the germline V gene are DFQATT and SNEGSKA (reference sequence). CDR3 in DNA: TGCAGTGCGGAGGGGCCCAAACACATTCAGTATTTC. This sequence encodes CSAEGPKHIQYF.

Points on this clonotype: One end of the junction is discordant with germline, which a read error may explain. This chain joins TRBV12-3 or TRBV12-4 and TRBJ2-5; 7 bases are shared with TRBD2. This CDR3 region has 16 residues. Here the CDR3 reads CTSSFWGTGGRETQYF. The CDR3 DNA is TGTACCAGTAGTTTTTGGGGGACGGGAGGCCGGGAGACCCAGTACTTC.

Turning to this clonotype: One junction end disagrees with the germline gene, perhaps due to a read error. The V call is TRBV12-3 or TRBV12-4, the J call TRBJ2-5; the D call may be TRBD1 or TRBD2 (5 bases each). This CDR3 spans 15 amino acids. CDR3 in DNA: TGCGCCAACAATCCCTATAGTGGGGGACAAGAGACCCAGTACTTC. Its protein product is CANNPYSGGQETQYF.

This clonotype was detected many times. This chain connects TRBV24-1 to TRBJ2-1, with D perhaps TRBD2 (5 bases). Trimming removed 5 bases at V and 4 bases at J, with 14 bases between. CDR1 and CDR2 from the germline V gene are KGHDR and SFDVKD. This CDR3 has 15 residues. The CDR3 region has the DNA TGTGCCACCAGTGGTCGGAGGACGGCTTACAATGAGCAGTTCTTC. It is translated as CATSGRRTAYNEQFF.

For this clonotype: A much larger clone lies one base from this, so it may be a read error. The rearrangement uses TRBV7-9 and TRBJ2-7; 8 nucleotides match TRBD2. This CDR3 has 14 residues. CDR1 and CDR2 (germline): SEHNR, FQNEAQ (reference sequence). CDR3 coding DNA: TGTGCCAGAAGCTTACAGCGGGGGTCCTACGAGCAGTACTTC. Translated: CARSLQRGSYEQYF.